This entry is about one T cell receptor beta chain. Its target is unknown. Data came from immunoSEQ multiplex PCR; TCRdb stores just in-frame clones and leaves some out. The top ten hold 8% of the sample, which has about 30,000 clones, roughly 94% seen once. J was trimmed by 1 base and V by 6 bases; bases with no gene match: 2. CDR3 length: 14 amino acids. Germline CDR1 reads SGHRS; CDR2 reads YFSETQ. These data come from a study of T cells in tuberculosis. Study context: Sequenced TCRs come from CD1B-GMM tetramer-binding T cells. This South African cohort compared adolescents with or without latent tuberculosis against adults with active tuberculosis. Study-level results: Active tuberculosis patients had shorter CDR3-alpha; the beta difference was nonsignificant.

Sequenced sample: PBMCs. J is TRBJ2-1 and V is TRBV5-1, with TRBD2 matching over 9 bases. This sequence originates from a donor under 30 with latent tuberculosis or without tuberculosis infection. The CDR3 is CASTSGRSYNEQFF. CDR3 DNA sequence: TGCGCCAGCACGAGCGGGAGGTCCTACAATGAGCAGTTCTTC. The full variable domain, with the rest looked up from reference TRBV5-1 and TRBJ2-1, is KAGVTQTPRYLIKTRGQQVTLSCSPISGHRSVSWYQQTPGQGLQFLFEYFSETQRNKGNFPGRFSGRQFSNSRSEMNVSTLELGDSALYLCASTSGRSYNEQFFGPGTRLTVL.